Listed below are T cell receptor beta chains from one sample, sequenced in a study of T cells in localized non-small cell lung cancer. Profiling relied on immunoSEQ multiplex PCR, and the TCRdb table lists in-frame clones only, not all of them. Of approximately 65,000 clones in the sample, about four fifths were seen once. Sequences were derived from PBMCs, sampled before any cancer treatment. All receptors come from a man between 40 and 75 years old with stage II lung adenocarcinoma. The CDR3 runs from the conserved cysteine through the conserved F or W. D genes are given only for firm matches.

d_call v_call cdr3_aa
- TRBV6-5 CASSYSSFPGNTIYF
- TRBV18 CASSPEVQYGYTF
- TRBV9 CASSVAAGQSSYEQYF
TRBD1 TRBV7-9 CASSLPLGQANTGELFF
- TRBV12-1 CASSRRTSGRASKETQYF
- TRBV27 CASSWVETTGELFF
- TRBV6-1 CASSSIRGDTQYF
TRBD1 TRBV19 CASQAGTGDTDTQYF
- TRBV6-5 CASSYSYQGGGYTF
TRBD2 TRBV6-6 CASSWGGTDEQFF
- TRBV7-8 CASSSRPQYEQYF
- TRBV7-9 CASSLEVKMGNYGYTF
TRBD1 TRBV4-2 CASSQDRTGGYGYTF
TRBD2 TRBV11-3 CASRFNSGSNEQFF
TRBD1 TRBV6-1 CASRIQGAGNEKLFF
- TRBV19 CASSSPIPNEQFF
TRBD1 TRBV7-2 CASSLAATGGGNTIYF
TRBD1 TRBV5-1 CASSLVDRGGTEAFF
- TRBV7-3 CASSPSGHLVSTDTQYF
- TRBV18 CASSPPSGDFLYNEQFF
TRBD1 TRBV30 CAWDRGRNTEAFF
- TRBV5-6 CASSRIQYF
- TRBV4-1 CASSQDRVGAAYNEQFF
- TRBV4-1 CASSQESEAHEQYF
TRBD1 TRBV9 CASSVHRGPYNEQFF
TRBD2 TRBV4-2 CASSGTSGTLDTQYF
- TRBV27 CASRAGNTEAFF
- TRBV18 CASSPREVPRETQYF
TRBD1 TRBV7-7 CASSLTTGGWETQYF
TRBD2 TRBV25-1 CASSGLADSYEQYF
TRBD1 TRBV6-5 CASTYWTGGINTEAFF
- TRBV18 CASSPPNTDTQYF
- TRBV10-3 CAISERGGNQPQHF
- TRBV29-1 CSVEEPGELFF
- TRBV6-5 CASSYRGQRPQHF
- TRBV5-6 CASSLAGRNSNQPQHF
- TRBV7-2 CASSPRADWALAKNIQYF
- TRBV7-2 CASSLPSYNEQFF
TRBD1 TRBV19 CASSKRTGGVLSTEAFF
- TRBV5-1 CASTFSREVGEQFF
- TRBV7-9 CASSLDVGGRGSYNEQFF
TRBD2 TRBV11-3 CASSRGGPSYNEQFF
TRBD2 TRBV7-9 CAPRGGPAYNEQFF
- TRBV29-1 CSARQDGGANEKLFF
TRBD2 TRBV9 CASSLSGRNWNEQFF
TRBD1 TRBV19 CASSARRDRGNGYTF
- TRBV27 CASTPPRQEVQETQYF
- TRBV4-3 CASSQGGSTDTQYF
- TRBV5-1 CASSLPTEGDGYTF
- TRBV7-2 CASSSAISSYEQYF
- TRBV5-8 CASSLKGRRNIQYF
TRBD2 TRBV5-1 CASSPSGSGQFF
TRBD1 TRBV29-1 CSLPGQGAYGYTF
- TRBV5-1 CASSPTPNTEAFF
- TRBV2 CASRGISYEQYF